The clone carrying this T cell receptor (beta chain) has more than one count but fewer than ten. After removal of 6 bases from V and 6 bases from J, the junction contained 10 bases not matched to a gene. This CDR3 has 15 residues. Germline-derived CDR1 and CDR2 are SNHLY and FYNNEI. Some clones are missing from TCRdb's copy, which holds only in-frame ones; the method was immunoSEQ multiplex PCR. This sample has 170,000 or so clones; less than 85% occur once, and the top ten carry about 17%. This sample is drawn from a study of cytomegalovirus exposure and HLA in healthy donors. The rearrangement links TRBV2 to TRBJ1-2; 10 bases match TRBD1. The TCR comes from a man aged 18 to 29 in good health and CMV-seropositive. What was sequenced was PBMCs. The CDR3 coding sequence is TGTGCCAGCAGCCGTAGGGGGACAGGGGAGGATGGCTACACCTTC. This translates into CASSRRGTGEDGYTF.